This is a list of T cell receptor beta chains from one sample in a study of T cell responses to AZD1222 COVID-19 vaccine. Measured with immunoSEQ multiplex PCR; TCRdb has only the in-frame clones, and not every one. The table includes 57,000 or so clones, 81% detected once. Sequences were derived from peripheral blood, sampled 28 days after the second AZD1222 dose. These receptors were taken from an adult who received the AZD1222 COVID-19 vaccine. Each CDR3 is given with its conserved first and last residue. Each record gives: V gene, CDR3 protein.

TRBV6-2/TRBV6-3,CASSYSISRAKNIQYF
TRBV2,CASRPAGTENTEAFF
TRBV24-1,CATGVAGYNEQFF
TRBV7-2,CASSPGQGGTNEQFF
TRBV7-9,CASSPDPPGPYEQYF
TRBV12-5,CASGSPLTGYYNEQFF
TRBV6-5,CASSYGTQYEQYF
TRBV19,CASSIAGSYNEQFF
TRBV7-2,CASSADSIRNSPLHF
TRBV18,CASSPKDSLSGGYTF
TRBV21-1,CASSKSDGRPYYSGANVLTF
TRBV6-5,CASSYRTEAYGYTF
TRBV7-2,CASSYEQGWGQETQYF
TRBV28,CASVPGGSYEQYF
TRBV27,CASSLDGYQPQHF
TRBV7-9,CASSLSPGDTDTQYF
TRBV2,CASSEGGSGTNYGYTF
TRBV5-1,CASSMSEGMGEQYF
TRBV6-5,CASRLNGNNYGYTF
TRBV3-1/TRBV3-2,CASSPWTGGSYNEQFF
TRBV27,CASSPDHYEQYF
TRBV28,CASKDSLNEKLFF
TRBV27,CASSFLAGNTEAFF
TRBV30,CAWSQSEALYTGAFF
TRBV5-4,CASSPSGTDTQYF
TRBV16,CASSQLDGVYGYTF
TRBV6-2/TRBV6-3,CASSYTAGGKWQPQHF
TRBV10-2,CATREPSYNSPLHF
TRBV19,CASSTQGANIQYF
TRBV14,CASSQAEGTDGYTF
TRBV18,CASSRGGTRGTGELFF
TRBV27,CASRAGGISYEQYF
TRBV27,CASSPGRAAKNTEAFF
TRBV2,CASSAPLAEEQYF
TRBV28,CATRTSRELFF
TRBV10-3,CAISEGANTEAFF
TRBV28,CASSLGGQRNQPQHF
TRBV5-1,CASSLNTAPNEKLFF
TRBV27,CASSWTSGSSPNNEQFF
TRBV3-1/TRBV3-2,CASSQATGVGEQYF
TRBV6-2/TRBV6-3,CASSYGGPGELFF
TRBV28,CASRLAPANTEAFF
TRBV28,CASSYTTGVSYEQYF